The sequence of this T cell receptor (beta chain) was determined in a study of blood T cell repertoires in COVID-19. The CDR3 length is 14 residues. CDR1 is KGHDR, CDR2 SFDVKD, per germline. V dropped 4 bases and J dropped 7; count of bases not matched to a gene: 5. Data came from immunoSEQ multiplex PCR; TCRdb stores just in-frame clones and leaves some out. The repertoire holds under 250,000 clones, more than 65% seen once, with 9.7% in the top ten. Sequences were obtained from peripheral blood. The sequence came from a middle-aged man with active or convalescent COVID-19. J is TRBJ2-1 and V is TRBV24-1; TRBD2 matches at 8 bases. CDR3 DNA sequence: TGTGCCACCAGTGAGGTAGCGGGGAGTAATGAGCAGTTCTTC. Translated, it gives CATSEVAGSNEQFF.